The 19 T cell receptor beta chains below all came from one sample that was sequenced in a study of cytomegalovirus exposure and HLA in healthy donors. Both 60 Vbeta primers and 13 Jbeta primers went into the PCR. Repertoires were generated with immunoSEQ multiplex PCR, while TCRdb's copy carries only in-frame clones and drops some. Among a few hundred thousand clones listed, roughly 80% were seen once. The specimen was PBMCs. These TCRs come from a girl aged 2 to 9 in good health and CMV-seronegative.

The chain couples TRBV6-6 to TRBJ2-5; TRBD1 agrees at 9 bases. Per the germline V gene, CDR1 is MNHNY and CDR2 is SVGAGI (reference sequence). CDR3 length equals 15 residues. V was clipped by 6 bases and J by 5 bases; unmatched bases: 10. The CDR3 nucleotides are TGTGCCAGCAGCCACCGGGACAGGGTACAGGAGACCCAGTACTTC. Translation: CASSHRDRVQETQYF.

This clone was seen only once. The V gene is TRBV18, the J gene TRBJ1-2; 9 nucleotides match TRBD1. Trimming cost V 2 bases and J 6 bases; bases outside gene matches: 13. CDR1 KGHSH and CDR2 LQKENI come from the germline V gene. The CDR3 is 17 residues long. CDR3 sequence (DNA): TGTGCCAGCTCACCAAGTAAAGGGACAGGGACCGCAGATGGCTACACCTTC. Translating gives CASSPSKGTGTADGYTF.

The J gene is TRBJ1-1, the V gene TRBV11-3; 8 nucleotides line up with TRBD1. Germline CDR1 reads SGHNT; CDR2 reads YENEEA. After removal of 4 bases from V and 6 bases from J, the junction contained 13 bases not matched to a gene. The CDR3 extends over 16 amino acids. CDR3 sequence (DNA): TGTGCCAGCAGCTGGTTGGACAGGGAGGTGGCAGCTGAAGCTTTCTTT. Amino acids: CASSWLDREVAAEAFF.

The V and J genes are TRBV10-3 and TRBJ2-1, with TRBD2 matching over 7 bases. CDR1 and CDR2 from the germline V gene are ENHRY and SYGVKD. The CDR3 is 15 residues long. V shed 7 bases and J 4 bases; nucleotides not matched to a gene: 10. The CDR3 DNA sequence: TGTGCCATCAAGAACGGGGGAGGGCCGTACAATGAGCAGTTCTTC. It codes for CAIKNGGGPYNEQFF.

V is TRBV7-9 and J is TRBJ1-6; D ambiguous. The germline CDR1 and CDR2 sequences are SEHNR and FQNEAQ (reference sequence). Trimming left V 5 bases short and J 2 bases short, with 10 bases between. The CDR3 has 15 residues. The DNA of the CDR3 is TGTGCCAGCAGCCGCAGTGAAACCTATAATTCACCCCTCCACTTT. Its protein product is CASSRSETYNSPLHF.

CDR3 sequence: CASSLRQPQHF. The CDR3 coding sequence is TGTGCCAGCAGCTTACGTCAGCCCCAGCATTTT. V gene TRBV7-4 combines with J gene TRBJ1-5; D is undetermined. Trimming took 2 bases from V and 6 from J, leaving 2 bases between them. From germline, CDR1 is SGHVT and CDR2 SQSDAQ. The CDR3 length is 11 residues.

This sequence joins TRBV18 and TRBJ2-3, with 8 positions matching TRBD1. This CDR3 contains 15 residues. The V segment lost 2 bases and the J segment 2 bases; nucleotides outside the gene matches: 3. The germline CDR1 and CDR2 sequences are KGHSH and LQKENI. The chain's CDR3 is CASSPGTGVTDTQYF. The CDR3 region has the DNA TGTGCCAGCTCACCAGGGACAGGAGTCACAGATACGCAGTATTTT.

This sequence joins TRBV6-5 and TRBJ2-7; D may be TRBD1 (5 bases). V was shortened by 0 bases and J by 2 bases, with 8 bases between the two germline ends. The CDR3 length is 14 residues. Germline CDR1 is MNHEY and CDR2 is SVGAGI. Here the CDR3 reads CASSYSSDTYEQYF. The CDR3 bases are TGTGCCAGCAGTTACTCCTCGGACACCTACGAGCAGTACTTC.

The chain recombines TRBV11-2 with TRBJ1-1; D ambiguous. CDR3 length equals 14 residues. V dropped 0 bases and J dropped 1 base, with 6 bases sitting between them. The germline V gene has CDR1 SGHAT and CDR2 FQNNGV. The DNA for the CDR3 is TGTGCCAGCAGCTTAGAGGTGGCGAACACTGAAGCTTTCTTT. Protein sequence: CASSLEVANTEAFF.

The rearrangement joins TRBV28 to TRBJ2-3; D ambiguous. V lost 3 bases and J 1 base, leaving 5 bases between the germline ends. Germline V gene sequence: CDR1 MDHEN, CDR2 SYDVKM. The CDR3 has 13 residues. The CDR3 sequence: CASSFTGTDTQYF. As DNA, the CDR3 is TGTGCCAGCAGTTTCACAGGCACAGATACGCAGTATTTT. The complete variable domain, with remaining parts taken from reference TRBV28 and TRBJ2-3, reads DVKVTQSSRYLVKRTGEKVFLECVQDMDHENMFWYRQDPGLGLRLIYFSYDVKMKEKGDIPEGYSVSREKKERFSLILESASTNQTSMYLCASSFTGTDTQYFGPGTRLTVL.

The CDR3 spells CASSLFSTGLGGYTF. CDR3 bases: TGTGCCAGCAGTTTATTCTCTACAGGATTGGGCGGCTACACCTTC. V usage is TRBV28 and J usage is TRBJ1-2; D is possibly TRBD1 (5 bases). The CDR3 loop spans 15 amino acids. CDR1 and CDR2 (germline): MDHEN, SYDVKM. The V and J ends lost 1 base and 8 bases respectively, with 17 bases between them.

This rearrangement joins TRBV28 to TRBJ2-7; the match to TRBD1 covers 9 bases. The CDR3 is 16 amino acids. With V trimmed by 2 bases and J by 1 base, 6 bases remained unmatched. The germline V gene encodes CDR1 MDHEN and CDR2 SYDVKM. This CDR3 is CASSLIYGTGSYEQYF. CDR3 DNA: TGTGCCAGCAGTTTAATTTACGGGACAGGGTCCTACGAGCAGTACTTC.

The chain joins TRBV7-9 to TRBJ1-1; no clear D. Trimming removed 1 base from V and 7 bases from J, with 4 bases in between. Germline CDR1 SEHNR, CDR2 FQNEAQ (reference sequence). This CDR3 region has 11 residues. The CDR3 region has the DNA TGTGCCAGCAGCTTAGGAGTTGAAGCTTTCTTT. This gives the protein CASSLGVEAFF.

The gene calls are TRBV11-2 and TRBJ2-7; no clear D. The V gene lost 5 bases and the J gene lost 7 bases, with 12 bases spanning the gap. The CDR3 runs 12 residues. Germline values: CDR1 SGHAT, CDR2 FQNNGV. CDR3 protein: CASSPLFGEQYF. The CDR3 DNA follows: TGTGCCAGCAGCCCACTGTTCGGGGAGCAGTACTTC.

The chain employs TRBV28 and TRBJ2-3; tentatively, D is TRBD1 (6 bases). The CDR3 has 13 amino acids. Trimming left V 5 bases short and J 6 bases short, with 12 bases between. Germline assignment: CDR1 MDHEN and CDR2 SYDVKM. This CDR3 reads CASSPQGRDTQYF. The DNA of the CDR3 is TGTGCCAGCAGTCCACAGGGAAGGGATACGCAGTATTTT. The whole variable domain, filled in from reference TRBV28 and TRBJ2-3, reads DVKVTQSSRYLVKRTGEKVFLECVQDMDHENMFWYRQDPGLGLRLIYFSYDVKMKEKGDIPEGYSVSREKKERFSLILESASTNQTSMYLCASSPQGRDTQYFGPGTRLTVL.

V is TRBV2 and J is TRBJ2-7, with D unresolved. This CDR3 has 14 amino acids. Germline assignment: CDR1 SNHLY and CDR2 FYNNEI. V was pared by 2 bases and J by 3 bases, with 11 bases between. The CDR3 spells CASSEPRVLYEQYF. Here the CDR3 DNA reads TGTGCCAGCAGTGAACCTCGGGTGCTCTACGAGCAGTACTTC.

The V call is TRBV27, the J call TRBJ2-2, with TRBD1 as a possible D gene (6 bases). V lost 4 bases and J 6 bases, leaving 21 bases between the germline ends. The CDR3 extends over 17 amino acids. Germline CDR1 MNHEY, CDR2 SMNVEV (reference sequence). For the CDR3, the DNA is TGTGCCAGCAGTTCCTTTGGGGGCGTCGGTGAGGCCGGGGAGCTGTTTTTT. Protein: CASSSFGGVGEAGELFF.

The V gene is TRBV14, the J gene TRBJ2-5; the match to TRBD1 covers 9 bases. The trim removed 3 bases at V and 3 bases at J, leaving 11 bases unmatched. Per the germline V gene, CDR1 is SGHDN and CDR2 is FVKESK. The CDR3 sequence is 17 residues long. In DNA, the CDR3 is TGTGCCAGCAGCCACTGGGCGACAGGGGGGGGAGAAGAGACCCAGTACTTC. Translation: CASSHWATGGGEETQYF.

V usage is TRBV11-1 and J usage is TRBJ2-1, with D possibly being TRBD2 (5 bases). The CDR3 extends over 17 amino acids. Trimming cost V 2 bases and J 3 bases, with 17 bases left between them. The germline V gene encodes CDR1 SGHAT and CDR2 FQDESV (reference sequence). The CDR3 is CASSLWGDLSGYNEQFF. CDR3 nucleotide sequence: TGTGCCAGCAGCTTATGGGGAGATTTGAGCGGCTACAATGAGCAGTTCTTC.